The clone carrying this T cell receptor beta chain was found once. Its antigen remains unknown. The data derive from a study of T cells after posttransplantation cyclophosphamide. Whole-study results and caveats: Skin or GI-infiltrating T cells shared few TRB sequences with blood. Donor CD8+ memory clones often dominated recipient blood repertoires at later times.

Some clones are missing from TCRdb's copy, which holds only in-frame ones; the method was immunoSEQ multiplex PCR. The sample shows roughly 21,000 clones, roughly 98% of them seen only once. The naive gate required viable CD3+CD4+ or CD3+CD8+ cells with CCR7+CD45RA+CD45RO-CD95-CD27+CD28+ phenotype. The J segment lost 5 bases and the V segment lost 3 bases, leaving 6 bases of the junction unmatched. Germline CDR1 reads SGDLS; CDR2 reads YYNGEE. The CDR3 has 14 amino acids. Sequenced sample: naive CD8+ T cells sorted from PBMCs. V is TRBV9 and J is TRBJ2-7; the match to TRBD2 covers 9 bases. This receptor was identified in a middle-aged man in good health, CMV-negative, and a related stem cell transplant donor. The CDR3 spells CASSGGSGSNEQYF. The CDR3 DNA follows: TGTGCCAGCAGCGGGGGTAGCGGGAGCAACGAGCAGTACTTC.